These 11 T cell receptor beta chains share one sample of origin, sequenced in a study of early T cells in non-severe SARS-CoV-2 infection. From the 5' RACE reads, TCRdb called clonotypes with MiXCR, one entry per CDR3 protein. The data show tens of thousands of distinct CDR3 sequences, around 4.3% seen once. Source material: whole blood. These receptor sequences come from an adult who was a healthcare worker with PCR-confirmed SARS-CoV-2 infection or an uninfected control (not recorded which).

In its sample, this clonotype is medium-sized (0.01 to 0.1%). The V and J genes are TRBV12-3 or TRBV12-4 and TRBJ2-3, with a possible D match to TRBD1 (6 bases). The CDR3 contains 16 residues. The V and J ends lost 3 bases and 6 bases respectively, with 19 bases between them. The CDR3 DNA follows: TGTGCCAGCAGTTTGAGAACAGGGTGGTACGGGGATACGCAGTATTTT. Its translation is CASSLRTGWYGDTQYF.

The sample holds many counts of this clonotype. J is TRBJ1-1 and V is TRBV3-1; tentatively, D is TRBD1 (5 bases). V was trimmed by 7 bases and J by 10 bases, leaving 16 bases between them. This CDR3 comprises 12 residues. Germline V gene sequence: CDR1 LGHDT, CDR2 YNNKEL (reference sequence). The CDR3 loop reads CASKLGAGPAFF. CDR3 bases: TGTGCCAGCAAGCTCGGGGCGGGCCCAGCTTTCTTT.

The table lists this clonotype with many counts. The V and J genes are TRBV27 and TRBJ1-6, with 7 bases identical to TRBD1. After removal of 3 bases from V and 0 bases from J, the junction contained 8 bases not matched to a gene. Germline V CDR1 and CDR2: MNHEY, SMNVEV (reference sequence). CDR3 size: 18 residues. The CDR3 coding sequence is TGTGCCAGCAGTTTGGGACAGTGGTCCTCCTCCTATAATTCACCCCTCCACTTT. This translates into CASSLGQWSSSYNSPLHF.

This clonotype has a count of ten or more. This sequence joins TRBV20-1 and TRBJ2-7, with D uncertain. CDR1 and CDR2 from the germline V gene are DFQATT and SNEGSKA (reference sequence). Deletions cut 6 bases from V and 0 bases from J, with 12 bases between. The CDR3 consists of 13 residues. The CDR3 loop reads CSATLPDSYEQYF. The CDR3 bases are TGCAGTGCCACCTTGCCGGACTCCTACGAGCAGTACTTC.

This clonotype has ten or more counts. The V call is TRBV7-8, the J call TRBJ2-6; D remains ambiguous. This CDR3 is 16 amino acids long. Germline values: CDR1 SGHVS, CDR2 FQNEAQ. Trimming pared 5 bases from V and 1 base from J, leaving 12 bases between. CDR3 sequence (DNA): TGTGCCAGCAGCCCGTTCAAGGCTTCTGGGGCCAACGTCCTGACTTTC. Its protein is CASSPFKASGANVLTF. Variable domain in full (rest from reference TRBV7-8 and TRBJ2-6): GAGVSQSPRYKVAKRGQDVALRCDPISGHVSLFWYQQALGQGPEFLTYFQNEAQLDKSGLPSDRFFAERPEGSVSTLKIQRTQQEDSAVYLCASSPFKASGANVLTFGAGSRLTVL.

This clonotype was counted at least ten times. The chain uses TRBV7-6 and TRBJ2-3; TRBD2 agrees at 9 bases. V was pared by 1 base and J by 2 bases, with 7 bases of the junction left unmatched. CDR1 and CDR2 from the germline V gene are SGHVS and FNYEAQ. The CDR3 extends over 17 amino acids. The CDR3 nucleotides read TGTGCCAGCAGCTTAGGGCTAGCGGGATCCACCACAGATACGCAGTATTTT. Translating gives CASSLGLAGSTTDTQYF. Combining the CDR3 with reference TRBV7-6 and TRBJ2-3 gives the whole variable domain GAGVSQSPRYKVTKRGQDVALRCDPISGHVSLYWYRQALGQGPEFLTYFNYEAQQDKSGLPNDRFSAERPEGSISTLTIQRTEQRDSAMYRCASSLGLAGSTTDTQYFGPGTRLTVL.

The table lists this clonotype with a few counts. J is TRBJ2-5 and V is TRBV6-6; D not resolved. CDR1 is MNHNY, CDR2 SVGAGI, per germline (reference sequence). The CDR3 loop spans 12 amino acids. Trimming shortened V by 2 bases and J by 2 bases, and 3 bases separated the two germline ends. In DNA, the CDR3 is TGTGCCAGCAGTTACGGTCAAGAGACCCAGTACTTC. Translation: CASSYGQETQYF.

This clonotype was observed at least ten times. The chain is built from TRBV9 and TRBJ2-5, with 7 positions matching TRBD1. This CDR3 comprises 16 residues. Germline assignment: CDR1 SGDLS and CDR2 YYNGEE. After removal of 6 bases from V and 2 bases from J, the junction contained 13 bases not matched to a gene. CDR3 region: CASNTGDRTSQETQYF. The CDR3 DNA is TGTGCCAGCAACACTGGGGACAGAACATCACAAGAGACCCAGTACTTC.

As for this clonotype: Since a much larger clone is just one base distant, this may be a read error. CDR3 residues: CASGLGRGTYGYTF. The CDR3 bases are TGTGCCAGCGGTTTAGGCCGGGGGACCTATGGCTACACCTTC. The rearrangement links TRBV11-2 to TRBJ1-2; D possibly corresponds to TRBD1 (5 bases). This CDR3 is built from 14 residues. CDR1 and CDR2 (germline): SGHAT, FQNNGV. Trimming cost V 8 bases and J 4 bases, with 17 bases left between them.

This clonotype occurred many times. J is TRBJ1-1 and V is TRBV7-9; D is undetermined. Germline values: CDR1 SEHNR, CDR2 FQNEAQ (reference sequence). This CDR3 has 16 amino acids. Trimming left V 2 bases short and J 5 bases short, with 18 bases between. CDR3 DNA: TGTGCCAGCAGCTTATCGAGAACACGGTCGGGAACTGAAGCTTTCTTT. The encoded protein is CASSLSRTRSGTEAFF.

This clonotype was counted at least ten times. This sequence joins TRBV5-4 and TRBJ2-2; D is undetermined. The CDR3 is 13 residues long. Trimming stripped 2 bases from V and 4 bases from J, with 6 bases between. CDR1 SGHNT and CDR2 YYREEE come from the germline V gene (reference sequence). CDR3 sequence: CASSFQITGELFF. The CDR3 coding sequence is TGTGCCAGCAGCTTCCAGATCACCGGGGAGCTGTTTTTT.